Below, 14 T cell receptor beta chains from the same sample are listed, as sequenced in a study of CD8+ T cells in alopecia areata. Reverse transcribed after extraction, RNA yielded cDNA as the sequencing template. Here immunoSEQ multiplex PCR was the method, and the copy in TCRdb shows in-frame clones only, minus some. The table lists about 190,000 clones, 64% of them singletons. The sample's treatment: oral pan-JAK inhibitor, 5-10 mg twice daily. Sequences were derived from CD4+ T cells sorted from blood, sampled at week 4, from a patient treated with tofacitinib. These TCRs come from a human donor with alopecia areata.

The CDR3 nucleotides read TGCAGCGATCATCCAGGGGGCGCGGGCTATGGCTACACCTTC. This sequence encodes CSDHPGGAGYGYTF. The rearrangement joins TRBV29-1 to TRBJ1-2, with 8 nucleotides matching TRBD1. The germline gives CDR1 SQVTM, CDR2 ANQGSEA. The junction had 11 bases not matched to a gene; V was cut back by 7 bases and J by 4 bases. This CDR3 is 14 amino acids long.

The chain recombines TRBV29-1 with TRBJ2-3; the D is unclear. V was clipped by 5 bases and J by 6 bases, with 9 bases between them. The germline gives CDR1 SQVTM, CDR2 ANQGSEA. The CDR3 consists of 11 residues. The CDR3 nucleotides are TGCAGCGTTAAGACCTATGATACGCAGTATTTT. Its translation: CSVKTYDTQYF.

The chain has TRBV30 and TRBJ1-1, with 7 bases matching TRBD1. V lost 5 bases and J lost 0; bases outside the gene matches: 9. CDR3 length: 15 residues. Germline CDR1 reads GTSNPN; CDR2 reads SVGIG (reference sequence). The CDR3 DNA reads as TGTGCCTGGCGATCAGGGGGAAATTTGAACACTGAAGCTTTCTTT. As protein: CAWRSGGNLNTEAFF.

The chain couples TRBV4-2 to TRBJ2-6, with D tentatively TRBD2 (5 bases). Trimming left V 4 bases short and J 1 base short, with 11 bases between. This CDR3 is 16 amino acids long. Germline V gives CDR1 LGHNA, CDR2 YNFKEQ. DNA of the CDR3: TGTGCCAGCAGCCCGGAGGCAGATTCTGGGGCCAACGTCCTGACTTTC. Its translation: CASSPEADSGANVLTF.

This clone was seen many times. A junction boundary mismatches the germline segment, possibly from a read error. This chain uses TRBV7-7 with TRBJ2-3; D might be TRBD1 (6 bases). Germline V gene sequence: CDR1 SSHAT, CDR2 FNYEAQ (reference sequence). The CDR3 has 16 residues. Here the CDR3 reads CASSQPTGPSTDTQYF. CDR3 in DNA: TGTGCTAGCAGCCAGCCGACAGGTCCTAGCACAGATACGCAGTATTTT.

The rearrangement uses TRBV7-2 and TRBJ1-1; no firm D call. Trimming left V 7 bases short and J 8 bases short, with 11 bases between. The CDR3 contains 11 residues. Germline loops: CDR1 SGHTA, CDR2 FQGNSA. CDR3 DNA sequence: TGTGCCAGCATCCTAGGTCGGGAAGCTTTCTTT. Translation gives CASILGREAFF.

The gene calls are TRBV29-1 and TRBJ2-1; 7 bases are a match to TRBD2. The junction had 4 bases not matched to a gene; V was cut back by 3 bases and J by 8 bases. Germline lookup yields CDR1 SQVTM and CDR2 ANQGSEA. CDR3 length equals 12 residues. Here the CDR3 reads CSVDQGGDEQFF. DNA for the CDR3: TGCAGCGTTGATCAGGGAGGGGATGAGCAGTTCTTC.

The rearrangement links TRBV11-2 to TRBJ1-1; TRBD1 matches 7 bases. This CDR3 is built from 18 residues. V gave up 1 base and J gave up 7 bases; unmatched junction bases: 18. The germline CDR1 and CDR2 sequences are SGHAT and FQNNGV. Here the CDR3 reads CASSLVRPVALTGSEAFF. The CDR3 DNA is TGTGCCAGCAGCTTAGTACGGCCGGTGGCGTTGACAGGGAGTGAAGCTTTCTTT.

This chain connects TRBV7-9 to TRBJ2-7; possibly TRBD1 for D (6 bases). The length of the CDR3 is 13 residues. Germline V gene data show CDR1 as SEHNR and CDR2 as FQNEAQ (reference sequence). The V and J ends lost 6 bases and 3 bases respectively, with 12 bases between them. In nucleotides, the CDR3 is TGTGCCAGCAGTCAGGGGCTGTTCTACGAGCAGTACTTC. This encodes CASSQGLFYEQYF.

This sequence joins TRBV10-3 and TRBJ2-5; weak D call: TRBD1 (6 bases). V was pared by 5 bases and J by 2 bases, with 12 bases between. The CDR3 has 14 amino acids. CDR1 is ENHRY and CDR2 is SYGVKD in the germline V gene. The CDR3 region is CAISNSGTQETQYF. CDR3 DNA: TGTGCCATCAGTAATTCAGGGACACAAGAGACCCAGTACTTC.

The chain couples TRBV9 to TRBJ2-4, with TRBD2 matching over 10 bases. Germline values: CDR1 SGDLS, CDR2 YYNGEE. The CDR3 has 16 residues. Unmatched junction bases numbered 6, after V lost 0 bases and J lost 6 bases. The CDR3 loop is CASSVASSGGTNIQYF. Written as DNA, the CDR3 is TGTGCCAGCAGCGTAGCGAGTAGCGGGGGGACAAACATTCAGTACTTC. Full variable domain (missing parts from reference TRBV9 and TRBJ2-4): DSGVTQTPKHLITATGQRVTLRCSPRSGDLSVYWYQQSLDQGLQFLIQYYNGEERAKGNILERFSAQQFPDLHSELNLSSLELGDSALYFCASSVASSGGTNIQYFGAGTRLSVL.

The chain joins TRBV5-1 to TRBJ1-6, with 9 bases identical to TRBD1. V was clipped by 8 bases and J by 9 bases; unmatched bases: 6. CDR3 length: 13 amino acids. Looked up from germline, CDR1 is SGHRS and CDR2 is YFSETQ. The CDR3 sequence: CASRDRDSSPLHF. The CDR3, as DNA: TGCGCCAGTCGGGACAGGGACAGTTCACCCCTCCACTTT.

CDR3 amino acids: CASSTGQGTDTQYF. CDR3 nucleotide sequence: TGCGCCAGCAGCACGGGACAGGGCACAGATACGCAGTATTTT. The rearrangement links TRBV5-1 to TRBJ2-3; 8 nucleotides match TRBD1. The ends lost 4 bases at V and 1 base at J; junction bases unmatched: 2. The CDR3 is 14 amino acids. Looked up from germline, CDR1 is SGHRS and CDR2 is YFSETQ.

CDR3 loop: CASEGQGGNQPQHF. The CDR3 coding sequence is TGTGCTAGTGAGGGTCAAGGGGGCAATCAGCCCCAGCATTTT. The chain uses TRBV12-5 and TRBJ1-5; TRBD1 might be the D (5 bases). In germline, CDR1 is LGHNT, CDR2 FRNRAP. Between the trimmed V and J ends, which lost 7 bases and 2 bases, there was a span of 12 bases. The CDR3 sequence is 14 residues long.